Following are 10 T cell receptor beta chains from one sample sequenced in a study of CXCR3-negative and CXCR3-positive naive CD8 T cells. These receptors are not linked to any known antigen. Study-level results: Greater hydrophobicity was found in TRB CDR3s of CXCR3-positive naive cells than of CXCR3-negative naive cells.

The TRB cDNA libraries were prepared by 5' RACE with UMI labels. TCRdb reprocessed the 5' RACE reads, with one entry per CDR3 protein and no DNA. This sample's clone table lists about 120,000 distinct CDR3 sequences. Sequencing input: naive CXCR3+ CD8+ T cells from blood. Regarding subset: CD45RO-CCR7+CD27+CD95- naive CD8+ T cells expressing CXCR3 (TNR3+). The receptors shown here come from a human donor in good health. Some clones in this sample may be carry-over from other donors' samples.

The J gene is TRBJ1-5, the V gene TRBV9; lacking DNA, the TRBD1 call made by TCRdb goes unchecked. This CDR3 has 15 amino acids. Germline lookup yields CDR1 SGDLS and CDR2 YYNGEE. The CDR3 reads CASSPGPGGNQPQHF.

This rearrangement joins TRBV5-1 to TRBJ1-5; TCRdb's assignment of TRBD1 cannot be checked, as there is no DNA. This CDR3 has 15 residues. Germline CDR1 and CDR2: SGHRS and YFSETQ. CDR3: CASSPGGDLGQPQHF.

The genes are TRBV7-9 and TRBJ1-6; TCRdb outputs TRBD1, but without DNA this stays unchecked. Looked up from germline, CDR1 is SEHNR and CDR2 is FQNEAQ (reference sequence). CDR3 size: 19 residues. The CDR3 here is CASSFSLLASREVDSPLHF.

V is TRBV5-1 and J is TRBJ2-7; with no DNA, the TCRdb D assignment of TRBD1 cannot be verified. This CDR3 is 14 amino acids long. Germline V lookup: CDR1 SGHRS, CDR2 YFSETQ. The CDR3 protein is CASSPTGGNYEQYF.

The rearrangement joins TRBV7-3 to TRBJ2-2; TCRdb proposes TRBD1, but this gene call is untestable without DNA. In germline, CDR1 is SGHTA, CDR2 FQGTGA. This CDR3 has 17 residues. CDR3 in amino acids: CASSLSLGGANTGELFF. The complete variable domain, with remaining parts taken from reference TRBV7-3 and TRBJ2-2, reads GAGVSQTPSNKVTEKGKYVELRCDPISGHTALYWYRQSLGQGPEFLIYFQGTGAADDSGLPNDRFFAVRPEGSVSTLKIQRTERGDSAVYLCASSLSLGGANTGELFFGEGSRLTVL.

The chain carries TRBV10-3 and TRBJ2-7; the TRBD1 assignment by TCRdb is unverifiable without DNA. The CDR3 spans 14 residues. Germline lookup yields CDR1 ENHRY and CDR2 SYGVKD. CDR3 sequence: CAISVVQGSYEQYF.

This rearrangement joins TRBV7-9 to TRBJ2-7. CDR1 is SEHNR, CDR2 FQNEAQ, per germline (reference sequence). CDR3 length: 14 residues. This CDR3 is CASSPAWESYEQYF.

The chain couples TRBV12-3 or TRBV12-4 to TRBJ2-7; TCRdb proposes TRBD2, but this gene call is untestable without DNA. The CDR3 loop spans 13 amino acids. CDR3 region: CASSWGTSDEQYF.

The J gene is TRBJ2-1, the V gene TRBV5-1; TCRdb indicates TRBD2, and absent DNA this call remains unverified. The germline V gene encodes CDR1 SGHRS and CDR2 YFSETQ. The CDR3 has 16 amino acids. The CDR3 protein is CASSLDWRGAYNEQFF. The whole variable domain, filled in from reference TRBV5-1 and TRBJ2-1, reads KAGVTQTPRYLIKTRGQQVTLSCSPISGHRSVSWYQQTPGQGLQFLFEYFSETQRNKGNFPGRFSGRQFSNSRSEMNVSTLELGDSALYLCASSLDWRGAYNEQFFGPGTRLTVL.

This chain links TRBV20-1 with TRBJ2-1; TCRdb outputs TRBD2, but without DNA this stays unchecked. The length of the CDR3 is 17 residues. From germline, CDR1 is DFQATT and CDR2 SNEGSKA (reference sequence). The CDR3 loop reads CSARGISGGPIYNEQFF.